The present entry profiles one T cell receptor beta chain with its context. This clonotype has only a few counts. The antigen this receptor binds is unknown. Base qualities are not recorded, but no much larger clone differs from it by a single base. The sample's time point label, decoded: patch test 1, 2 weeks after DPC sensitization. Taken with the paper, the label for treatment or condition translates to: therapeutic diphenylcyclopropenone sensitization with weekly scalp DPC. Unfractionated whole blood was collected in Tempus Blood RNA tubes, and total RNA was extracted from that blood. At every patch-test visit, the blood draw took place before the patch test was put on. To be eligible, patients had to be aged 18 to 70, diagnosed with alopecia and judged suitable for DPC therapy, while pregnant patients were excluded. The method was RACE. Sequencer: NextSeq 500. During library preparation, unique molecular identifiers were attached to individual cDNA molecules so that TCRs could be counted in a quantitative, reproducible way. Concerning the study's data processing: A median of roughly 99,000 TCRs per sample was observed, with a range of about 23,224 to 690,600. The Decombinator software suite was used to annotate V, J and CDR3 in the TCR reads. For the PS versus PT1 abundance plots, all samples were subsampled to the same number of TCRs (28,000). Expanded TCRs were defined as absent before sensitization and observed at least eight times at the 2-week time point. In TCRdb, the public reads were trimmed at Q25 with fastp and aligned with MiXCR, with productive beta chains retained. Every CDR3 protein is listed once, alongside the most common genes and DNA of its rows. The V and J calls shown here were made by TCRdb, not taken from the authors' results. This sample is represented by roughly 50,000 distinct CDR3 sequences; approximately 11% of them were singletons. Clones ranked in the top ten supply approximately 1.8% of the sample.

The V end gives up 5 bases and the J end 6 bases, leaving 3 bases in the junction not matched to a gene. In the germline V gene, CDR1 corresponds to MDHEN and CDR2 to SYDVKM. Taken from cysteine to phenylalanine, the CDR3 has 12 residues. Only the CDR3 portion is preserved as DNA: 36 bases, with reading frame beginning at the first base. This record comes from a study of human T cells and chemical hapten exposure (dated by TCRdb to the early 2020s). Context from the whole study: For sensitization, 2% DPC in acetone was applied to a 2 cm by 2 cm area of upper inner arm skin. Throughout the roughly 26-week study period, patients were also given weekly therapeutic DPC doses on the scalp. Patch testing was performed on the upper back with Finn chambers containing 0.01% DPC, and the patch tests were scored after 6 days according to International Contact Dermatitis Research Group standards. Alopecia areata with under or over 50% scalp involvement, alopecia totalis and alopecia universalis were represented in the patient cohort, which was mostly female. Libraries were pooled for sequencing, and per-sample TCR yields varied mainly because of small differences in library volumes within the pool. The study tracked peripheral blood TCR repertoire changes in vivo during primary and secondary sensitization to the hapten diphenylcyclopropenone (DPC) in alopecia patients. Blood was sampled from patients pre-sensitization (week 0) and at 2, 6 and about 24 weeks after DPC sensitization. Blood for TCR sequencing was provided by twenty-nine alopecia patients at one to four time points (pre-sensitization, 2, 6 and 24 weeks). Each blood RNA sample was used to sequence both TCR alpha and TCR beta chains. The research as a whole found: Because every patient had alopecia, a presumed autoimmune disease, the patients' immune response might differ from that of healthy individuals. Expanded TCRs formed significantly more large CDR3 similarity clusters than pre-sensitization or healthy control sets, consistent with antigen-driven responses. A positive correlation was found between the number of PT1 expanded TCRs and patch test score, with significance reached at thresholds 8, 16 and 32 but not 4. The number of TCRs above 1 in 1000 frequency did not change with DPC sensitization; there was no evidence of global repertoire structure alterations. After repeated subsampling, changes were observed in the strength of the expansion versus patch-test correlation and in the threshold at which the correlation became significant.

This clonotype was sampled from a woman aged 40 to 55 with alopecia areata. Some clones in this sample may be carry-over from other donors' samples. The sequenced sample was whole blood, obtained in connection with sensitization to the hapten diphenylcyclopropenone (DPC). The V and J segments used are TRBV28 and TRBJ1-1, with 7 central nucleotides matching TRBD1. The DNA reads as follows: TGTGCCAGCAGTACAGGGGCCCCTGAAGCTTTCTTT. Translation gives CASSTGAPEAFF.